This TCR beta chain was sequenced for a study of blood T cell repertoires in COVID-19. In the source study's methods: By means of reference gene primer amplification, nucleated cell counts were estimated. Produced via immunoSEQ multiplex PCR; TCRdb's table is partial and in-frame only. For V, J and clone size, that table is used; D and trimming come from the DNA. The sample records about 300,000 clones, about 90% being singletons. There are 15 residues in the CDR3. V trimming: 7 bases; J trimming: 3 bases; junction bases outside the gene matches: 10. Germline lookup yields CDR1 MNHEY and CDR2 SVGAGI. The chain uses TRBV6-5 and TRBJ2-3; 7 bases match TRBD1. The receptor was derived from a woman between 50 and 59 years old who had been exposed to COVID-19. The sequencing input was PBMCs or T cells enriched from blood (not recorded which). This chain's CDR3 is CASMNRQGTTDTQYF. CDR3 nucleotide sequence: TGTGCCAGCATGAACCGACAGGGAACTACAGATACGCAGTATTTT.